This entry lists 12 T cell receptor beta chains sequenced from one sample in a study of blood T cell repertoires in COVID-19. Profiling relied on immunoSEQ multiplex PCR, and the TCRdb table lists in-frame clones only, not all of them. The sample records about 200,000 clones, almost 90% being singletons. The sequencing input was peripheral blood. These receptors were obtained from a man between 18 and 35 years old with active or convalescent COVID-19.

The V gene is TRBV5-1, the J gene TRBJ1-1, with 7 bases matching TRBD1. Germline CDR1 SGHRS, CDR2 YFSETQ. The J segment lost 3 bases and the V segment lost 4 bases, leaving 6 bases of the junction unmatched. This CDR3 has 14 residues. This CDR3 is CASSPGQVYTEAFF. The DNA for the CDR3 is TGCGCCAGCAGCCCAGGACAGGTATACACTGAAGCTTTCTTT.

The CDR3: CASSSYANTYNEQFF. Written as DNA, the CDR3 is TGTGCCAGCAGCTCCTATGCGAATACGTACAATGAGCAGTTCTTC. The chain recombines TRBV7-9 with TRBJ2-1; D remains unclear. V was cut by 4 bases and J by 4 bases, with 14 bases left in between. The CDR3 contains 15 residues. The germline V gene has CDR1 SEHNR and CDR2 FQNEAQ (reference sequence).

This clone was counted only a few times. The chain couples TRBV29-1 to TRBJ2-1; tentatively, D is TRBD2 (5 bases). This CDR3 is 14 amino acids long. V lost 7 bases to trimming and J lost 5 bases, with 18 bases between them. The germline V gene encodes CDR1 SQVTM and CDR2 ANQGSEA. The CDR3 DNA reads as TGCAGCGCCCACCCGGACCTAGCCAACAATGAGCAGTTCTTC. This encodes CSAHPDLANNEQFF.

This clone was seen only once. V is TRBV15 and J is TRBJ2-7; D remains ambiguous. In germline, CDR1 is LNHNV, CDR2 YYDKDF (reference sequence). Trimming pared 1 base from V and 2 bases from J, leaving 9 bases between. This CDR3 has 14 residues. This chain's CDR3 is CATSRGRGTYEQYF. CDR3 coding DNA: TGTGCCACCAGCAGAGGGCGAGGAACCTACGAGCAGTACTTC.

V and J are TRBV6-6 and TRBJ2-1, with 13 bases matching TRBD2. V dropped 7 bases and J dropped 7; count of bases not matched to a gene: 7. This CDR3 comprises 15 residues. CDR1 MNHNY and CDR2 SVGAGI come from the germline V gene (reference sequence). The CDR3 is CASTPRTSGGNEQFF. In DNA, the CDR3 is TGTGCCAGCACCCCACGGACTAGCGGGGGTAATGAGCAGTTCTTC.

V is TRBV6-5 and J is TRBJ1-5; D is perhaps TRBD1 (5 bases). V was cut by 2 bases and J by 3 bases, with 8 bases left in between. Germline CDR1 MNHEY, CDR2 SVGAGI. The CDR3 length is 14 residues. The CDR3: CASSYGGVNQPQHF. CDR3 nucleotides: TGTGCCAGCAGTTACGGGGGGGTCAATCAGCCCCAGCATTTT.

The rearrangement uses TRBV7-2 and TRBJ1-1, with a weak D call TRBD1 (6 bases). V lost 5 bases and J lost 3, with 19 bases in between. The CDR3 runs to 16 residues. Germline values: CDR1 SGHTA, CDR2 FQGNSA. Here the CDR3 DNA reads TGTGCCAGCAGCCAGGCCGTAAACAGGGTCGACACTGAAGCTTTCTTT. It specifies CASSQAVNRVDTEAFF.

This clone appeared a single time. The V gene is TRBV9, the J gene TRBJ2-1; the D gene is possibly TRBD2 (5 bases). The CDR3 runs to 15 residues. Between the trimmed V and J ends, which lost 4 bases and 7 bases, there was a span of 18 bases. In germline, CDR1 is SGDLS, CDR2 YYNGEE. CDR3: CASSYLEYSGNEQFF. The CDR3 region has the DNA TGTGCCAGCAGCTACTTAGAGTATTCGGGGAATGAGCAGTTCTTC.

V is TRBV5-6 and J is TRBJ1-3; maybe TRBD1 (5 bases). Germline V gene sequence: CDR1 SGHDT, CDR2 YYEEEE. Trimming stripped 2 bases from V and 4 bases from J, with 10 bases between. The CDR3 spans 14 residues. The CDR3 DNA is TGTGCCAGCAGCTTCGGGGGAGGGGGAAACACCATATATTTT. Translated, it gives CASSFGGGGNTIYF.

V gene TRBV30 combines with J gene TRBJ1-6; 9 nucleotides align to TRBD1. The CDR3 loop spans 14 amino acids. CDR1 is GTSNPN and CDR2 is SVGIG in the germline V gene (reference sequence). J was trimmed by 9 bases and V by 2 bases; bases with no gene match: 5. This chain's CDR3 is CAWSRAQGASPLHF. CDR3 bases: TGTGCCTGGAGTAGGGCACAGGGGGCTTCACCCCTCCACTTT.

The V gene is TRBV7-2, the J gene TRBJ2-5; TRBD2 is a possible D gene (5 bases). Trimming cost V 1 base and J 1 base, with 10 bases left between them. CDR1 and CDR2 from the germline V gene are SGHTA and FQGNSA. There are 15 residues in the CDR3. CDR3 sequence (DNA): TGTGCCAGCAGCTTAGGCAGAGGGAGCCAAGAGACCCAGTACTTC. Its translation: CASSLGRGSQETQYF. Full variable domain (outside the CDR3, taken from reference TRBV7-2 and TRBJ2-5): GAGVSQSPSNKVTEKGKDVELRCDPISGHTALYWYRQSLGQGLEFLIYFQGNSAPDKSGLPSDRFSAERTGGSVSTLTIQRTQQEDSAVYLCASSLGRGSQETQYFGPGTRLLVL.

V gene TRBV10-1 combines with J gene TRBJ1-5, with D possibly being TRBD1 (6 bases). CDR1 and CDR2 from the germline V gene are WNHNN and SYGVQD (reference sequence). The CDR3 is made up of 14 amino acids. The V end was cut by 5 bases, the J end by 4 bases, with 12 bases between. The CDR3 loop is CASSSGTPNQPQHF. DNA for the CDR3: TGCGCCAGCAGTTCCGGGACACCAAATCAGCCCCAGCATTTT.